This entry lists 27 T cell receptor beta chains sequenced from one sample in a study of human T cells and chemical hapten exposure. TCRdb recomputed calls from the RACE reads with MiXCR, one row per CDR3 protein. The data hold around 56,000 distinct CDR3 sequences, with more than 8% observed a single time. Indicated time point: pre-sensitization, week 0. Treatment meaning: therapeutic diphenylcyclopropenone sensitization with weekly scalp DPC. Source: whole blood, taken in connection with sensitization to the hapten diphenylcyclopropenone (DPC). These receptors came from a man aged 40-55 years with alopecia areata. Some clones in this sample may be carry-over from other donors' samples.

The chain employs TRBV28 and TRBJ2-7; D is undetermined. The V gene lost 6 bases and the J gene lost 2 bases, with 20 bases spanning the gap. This CDR3 contains 16 residues. Germline values: CDR1 MDHEN, CDR2 SYDVKM. CDR3 DNA sequence: TGTGCCAGCAGCGACCCCACCCGCCGGGCGGCCTACGAGCAGTACTTC. Amino acids: CASSDPTRRAAYEQYF.

The chain is built from TRBV28 and TRBJ1-1; D ambiguous. Looked up from germline, CDR1 is MDHEN and CDR2 is SYDVKM. Trimming stripped 1 base from V and 2 bases from J, with 5 bases between. This CDR3 has 13 amino acids. The CDR3 region has the DNA TGTGCCAGCAGTTTATTGGGTAACACTGAAGCTTTCTTT. Translated: CASSLLGNTEAFF.

V and J are TRBV5-1 and TRBJ2-1; D unresolved. Germline CDR1 reads SGHRS; CDR2 reads YFSETQ. The CDR3 consists of 11 residues. Trimming removed 3 bases from V and 10 bases from J, with 8 bases in between. CDR3 nucleotide sequence: TGCGCCAGCAGCTCTGACTGGGAGCAGTTCTTC. Translating gives CASSSDWEQFF. Full variable domain (missing parts from reference TRBV5-1 and TRBJ2-1): KAGVTQTPRYLIKTRGQQVTLSCSPISGHRSVSWYQQTPGQGLQFLFEYFSETQRNKGNFPGRFSGRQFSNSRSEMNVSTLELGDSALYLCASSSDWEQFFGPGTRLTVL.

The V gene is TRBV27, the J gene TRBJ2-3, with D unresolved. The CDR3 covers 11 residues. The ends were cut back, 5 bases at V and 11 bases at J, with 11 bases in the middle. Germline CDR1 is MNHEY and CDR2 is SMNVEV (reference sequence). CDR3 coding DNA: TGTGCCAGCAGTGGTCCTGGCGGGCAGTATTTT. Residues: CASSGPGGQYF.

The V gene is TRBV12-3 or TRBV12-4, the J gene TRBJ2-1; D is undetermined. This CDR3 is 14 amino acids long. V was pared by 3 bases and J by 4 bases, with 10 bases between. CDR3 coding DNA: TGTGCCAGCAGTTTCGGGCAGTCTTACAATGAGCAGTTCTTC. This translates into CASSFGQSYNEQFF.

The chain carries TRBV7-2 and TRBJ2-7; the match to TRBD2 covers 10 bases. The CDR3 has 16 amino acids. After removal of 5 bases from V and 4 bases from J, the junction contained 11 bases not matched to a gene. CDR1 and CDR2 (germline): SGHTA, FQGNSA. Written as DNA, the CDR3 is TGTGCCAGCAGCCTTACCCAACTAGCGGGAATATACGAGCAGTACTTC. Translation gives CASSLTQLAGIYEQYF.

Points on this clonotype: This may be a read error: a much more frequent sequence differs by one nucleotide. This chain links TRBV12-3 or TRBV12-4 with TRBJ2-1, with 11 bases lining up with TRBD2. This CDR3 is 23 amino acids long. V lost 6 bases, J lost 5 bases, and 30 bases stayed unmatched. The CDR3 loop reads CASSAPGDNKPGLAVAYHNEQFF. The CDR3 DNA sequence: TGTGCCAGCAGCGCCCCCGGGGACAACAAACCGGGACTAGCGGTAGCATACCACAATGAGCAGTTCTTC.

The rearrangement uses TRBV6-6 and TRBJ2-7; 11 bases align to TRBD1. The CDR3 runs to 15 residues. Germline assignment: CDR1 MNHNY and CDR2 SVGAGI (reference sequence). V was clipped by 9 bases and J by 0 bases; unmatched bases: 7. CDR3 coding DNA: TGTGCCAGTACAGCCGGGACAGGGGGCTCCTACGAGCAGTACTTC. Amino acid sequence: CASTAGTGGSYEQYF.

This clonotype was counted a few times. This rearrangement joins TRBV7-2 to TRBJ2-5; perhaps TRBD1 as D (5 bases). There are 14 residues in the CDR3. Deletions cut 1 base from V and 7 bases from J, with 13 bases between. Germline CDR1 reads SGHTA; CDR2 reads FQGNSA. The CDR3 loop reads CASSLEGVGATQYF. CDR3 coding DNA: TGTGCCAGCAGCTTAGAAGGGGTAGGGGCGACCCAGTACTTC.

This chain links TRBV27 with TRBJ2-3; 12 bases match TRBD2. This CDR3 region has 16 residues. J lost 4 bases, V lost 5 bases, and 7 bases had no gene match. In germline, CDR1 is MNHEY, CDR2 SMNVEV (reference sequence). The chain's CDR3 is CASSPLAGGPPDTQYF. The CDR3 nucleotides are TGTGCCAGCAGTCCCCTAGCGGGAGGGCCCCCAGATACGCAGTATTTT.

V gene TRBV10-3 combines with J gene TRBJ2-7; D gene unclear. The ends were cut back, 4 bases at V and 4 bases at J, with 8 bases in the middle. CDR1 and CDR2 (germline): ENHRY, SYGVKD. The CDR3 sequence is 12 residues long. The CDR3 region is CAISAEAYEQYF. CDR3 nucleotides: TGTGCCATCAGTGCCGAAGCATACGAGCAGTACTTC.

CDR3 loop: CASSDSTGGFF. DNA for the CDR3: TGTGCCAGCAGTGACAGCACGGGCGGTTTCTTT. The chain carries TRBV2 and TRBJ1-1; D is unresolved. This CDR3 contains 11 residues. V shed 3 bases and J shed 13 bases, with 12 bases lying between them. Germline V gene lookup returns CDR1 SNHLY and CDR2 FYNNEI. The whole variable domain, remainder taken from reference TRBV2 and TRBJ1-1, is EPEVTQTPSHQVTQMGQEVILRCVPISNHLYFYWYRQILGQKVEFLVSFYNNEISEKSEIFDDQFSVERPDGSNFTLKIRSTKLEDSAMYFCASSDSTGGFFGQGTRLTVV.

This clonotype appeared a few times. The genes are TRBV12-3 or TRBV12-4 and TRBJ1-6; tentatively, D is TRBD1 (5 bases). The CDR3 contains 13 residues. With 6 bases removed from V and 9 bases from J, the gap between germline ends came to 12 bases. The CDR3 DNA reads as TGTGCCAGCAGCCCAGGGTTTCGTTCACCCCTCCACTTT. This translates into CASSPGFRSPLHF.

The chain is built from TRBV5-6 and TRBJ2-3, with D unclear. V was trimmed by 3 bases and J by 1 base, leaving 3 bases between them. The CDR3 covers 12 residues. CDR1 is SGHDT and CDR2 is YYEEEE in the germline V gene. The CDR3 nucleotides read TGTGCCAGCAGCTACCGCACAGATACGCAGTATTTT. Protein: CASSYRTDTQYF.

This clonotype was counted only a few times. The chain has TRBV28 and TRBJ2-7, with TRBD2 matching 7 bases. V shed 7 bases and J 2 bases; nucleotides not matched to a gene: 5. Per germline, CDR1 MDHEN and CDR2 SYDVKM. The CDR3 extends over 13 amino acids. CDR3 region: CASNIAGTYEQYF. Here the CDR3 DNA reads TGTGCCAGCAACATAGCGGGTACCTACGAGCAGTACTTC.

This clonotype has at least ten counts. The chain recombines TRBV3-1 with TRBJ2-2; 10 bases are shared with TRBD2. J lost 0 bases, V lost 1 base, and 11 bases had no gene match. The length of the CDR3 is 20 residues. CDR1 is LGHDT and CDR2 is YNNKEL in the germline V gene (reference sequence). The DNA for the CDR3 is TGTGCCAGCAGCCAAGTTCGTCGGACTAGCGGAAATGCGAACACCGGGGAGCTGTTTTTT. This sequence encodes CASSQVRRTSGNANTGELFF.

V usage is TRBV7-9 and J usage is TRBJ2-1; D tentatively reads TRBD1 or TRBD2 (5 bases each). V was shortened by 3 bases and J by 7 bases, with 16 bases between the two germline ends. The CDR3 is made up of 15 amino acids. Germline values: CDR1 SEHNR, CDR2 FQNEAQ (reference sequence). The CDR3 sequence is CASSLGQPERNEQFF. CDR3 in DNA: TGTGCCAGCAGCTTGGGGCAGCCTGAGCGGAATGAGCAGTTCTTC.

In this sample, this clonotype turned up many times. The chain joins TRBV29-1 to TRBJ2-1; perhaps TRBD2 as D (6 bases). V shed 1 base and J shed 3 bases, with 16 bases lying between them. The CDR3 loop spans 16 amino acids. Germline V gene data show CDR1 as SQVTM and CDR2 as ANQGSEA. CDR3 loop: CSVEVKRAFLYNEQFF. The CDR3 DNA reads TGCAGCGTTGAAGTTAAGCGGGCGTTCCTCTACAATGAGCAGTTCTTC.

This clonotype appeared many times. The J gene is TRBJ2-7, the V gene TRBV20-1; unclear D gene. CDR1 is DFQATT and CDR2 is SNEGSKA in the germline V gene (reference sequence). This CDR3 region has 11 residues. V was clipped by 4 bases and J by 6 bases, with 10 bases between them. CDR3 sequence (DNA): TGCAGTGCTAAGAGTTCCGTCGAGCAGTACTTC. It encodes CSAKSSVEQYF.

The V call is TRBV28, the J call TRBJ2-7; TRBD1 aligns across 8 bases. Germline CDR1 is MDHEN and CDR2 is SYDVKM. The CDR3 spans 14 residues. The ends lost 5 bases at V and 8 bases at J; junction bases unmatched: 11. The CDR3 region has the DNA TGTGCCAGCAGTCCACCGGGACAGGCGCTGAAGCAGTACTTC. Translated, it gives CASSPPGQALKQYF.

This clonotype has a handful of counts. V usage is TRBV20-1 and J usage is TRBJ2-1; 12 bases line up with TRBD2. Germline loops: CDR1 DFQATT, CDR2 SNEGSKA (reference sequence). V gave up 3 bases and J gave up 3 bases; unmatched junction bases: 0. The CDR3 covers 14 residues. The CDR3 here is CSARTSGSYNEQFF. The CDR3 coding sequence is TGCAGTGCTAGGACTAGCGGGAGCTACAATGAGCAGTTCTTC.

The rearrangement joins TRBV28 to TRBJ2-3; 10 positions match TRBD1. The CDR3 runs to 14 residues. CDR1 and CDR2 from the germline V gene are MDHEN and SYDVKM. Losses at the gene ends were 6 bases for V and 4 bases for J; bases not matched to a gene: 4. The CDR3 is CASSGDRGPDTQYF. The CDR3 DNA reads as TGTGCCAGCAGCGGTGACAGGGGGCCAGATACGCAGTATTTT.

This clonotype appeared many times. This chain joins TRBV12-3 or TRBV12-4 and TRBJ2-7, with TRBD1 matching over 10 bases. The ends lost 5 bases at V and 4 bases at J; junction bases unmatched: 8. The CDR3 is 15 amino acids. The CDR3 DNA sequence: TGTGCCAGCAGTCCGAGGGACAGGGGATTATACGAGCAGTACTTC. Its translation: CASSPRDRGLYEQYF.

The chain carries TRBV27 and TRBJ2-7; 10 bases are shared with TRBD2. Trimming removed 5 bases from V and 0 bases from J; junction bases left unmatched: 4. This CDR3 has 15 amino acids. Germline CDR1 reads MNHEY; CDR2 reads SMNVEV (reference sequence). The CDR3 here is CASSRTSGYSYEQYF. The CDR3 DNA reads as TGTGCCAGCAGTCGGACTAGCGGCTACTCCTACGAGCAGTACTTC.

This clonotype appeared many times. The CDR3 protein is CASSKGRTSGSYEQYF. As DNA, the CDR3 is TGTGCCAGCAGCAAAGGGAGAACCAGCGGCTCCTACGAGCAGTACTTC. The gene calls are TRBV21-1 and TRBJ2-7. TRBV21-1 is shown as a pseudogene. This CDR3 has 16 residues.

In DNA, the CDR3 is TGTGCCAGCACCCTGGGGGCGGGACCCCCCAACACCGGGGAGCTGTTTTTT. Translating gives CASTLGAGPPNTGELFF. The rearrangement uses TRBV2 and TRBJ2-2; possibly TRBD1 or TRBD2 for D (6 bases each). This CDR3 has 17 residues. Trimming shortened V by 7 bases and J by 2 bases, and 20 bases separated the two germline ends. Germline V CDR1 and CDR2: SNHLY, FYNNEI.

Only a few counts were recorded for this clonotype. This chain connects TRBV7-3 to TRBJ2-3; tentative D call: TRBD2 (6 bases). V gave up 5 bases and J gave up 6 bases, with 18 bases separating them. This CDR3 spans 15 amino acids. The V gene's germline CDR1 is SGHTA and CDR2 FQGTGA. The DNA of the CDR3 is TGTGCCAGCAGCCACGCCGGGCGGGAAGTGGATACGCAGTATTTT. It codes for CASSHAGREVDTQYF.